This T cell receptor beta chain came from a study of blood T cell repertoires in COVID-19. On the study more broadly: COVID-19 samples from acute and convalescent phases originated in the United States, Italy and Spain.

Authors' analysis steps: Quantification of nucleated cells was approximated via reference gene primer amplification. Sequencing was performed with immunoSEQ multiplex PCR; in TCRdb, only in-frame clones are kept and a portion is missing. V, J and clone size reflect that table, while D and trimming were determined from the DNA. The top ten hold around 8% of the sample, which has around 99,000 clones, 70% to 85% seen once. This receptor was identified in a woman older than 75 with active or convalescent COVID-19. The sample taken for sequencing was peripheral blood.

CDR3 coding DNA: TGTGCCAGCAGTCCTAAACTAGGGCCCTACGAGCAGTACTTC. Protein: CASSPKLGPYEQYF. The chain couples TRBV28 to TRBJ2-7; weak D call: TRBD2 (5 bases). This CDR3 has 14 residues. V lost 5 bases to trimming and J lost 2 bases, with 13 bases between them. Germline values: CDR1 MDHEN, CDR2 SYDVKM.